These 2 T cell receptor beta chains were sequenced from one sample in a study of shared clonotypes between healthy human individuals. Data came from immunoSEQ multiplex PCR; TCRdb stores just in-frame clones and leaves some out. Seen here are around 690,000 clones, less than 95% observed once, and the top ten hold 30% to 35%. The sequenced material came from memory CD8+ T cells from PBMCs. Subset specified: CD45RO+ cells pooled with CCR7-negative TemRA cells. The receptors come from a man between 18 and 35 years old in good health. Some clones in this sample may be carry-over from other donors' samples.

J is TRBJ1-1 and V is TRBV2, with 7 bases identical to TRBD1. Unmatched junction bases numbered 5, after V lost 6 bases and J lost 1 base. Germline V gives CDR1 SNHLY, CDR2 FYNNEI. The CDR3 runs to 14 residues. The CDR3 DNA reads TGTGCCAGCAGCGGGGACAGATCGAACACTGAAGCTTTCTTT. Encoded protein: CASSGDRSNTEAFF.

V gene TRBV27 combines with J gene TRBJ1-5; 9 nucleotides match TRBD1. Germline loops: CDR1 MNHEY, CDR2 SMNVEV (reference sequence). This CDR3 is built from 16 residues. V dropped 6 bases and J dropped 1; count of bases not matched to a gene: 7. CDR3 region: CASRQGAGGSNQPQHF. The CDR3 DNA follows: TGTGCCAGCAGACAGGGGGCCGGTGGGAGCAATCAGCCCCAGCATTTT.